These T cell receptor beta chains were read from a single sample in a study of blood T cell repertoires in COVID-19. This table comes from immunoSEQ multiplex PCR, and its TCRdb copy is limited to in-frame clones, with some not included. This sample yields about 110,000 clones, of which around 80% are seen a single time; 4.3% belongs to the top ten. Sequenced sample: peripheral blood. These receptors all come from a man between 65 and 80 years old with acute or convalescent COVID-19. CDR3s include the opening cysteine and the closing phenylalanine or tryptophan. Each record gives: V gene, J gene, D gene, clone size, CDR3 DNA, CDR3 protein. A D gene is named only where the DNA matches it firmly. Clone size, where shown, is once, few, many, or a class for clones that have expanded.

v_call: TRBV7-9
j_call: TRBJ1-1
d_call: .
clone_size: .
cdr3_nt: TGTGCCAGCAGCCAGTCTTCGAACACTGAAGCTTTCTTT
cdr3_aa: CASSQSSNTEAFF

v_call: TRBV19
j_call: TRBJ2-1
d_call: .
clone_size: .
cdr3_nt: TGTGCCAGTAGTATACCCTCGGTTCAGGGCGATGAGCAGTTCTTC
cdr3_aa: CASSIPSVQGDEQFF

v_call: TRBV6-5
j_call: TRBJ2-7
d_call: TRBD1
clone_size: once
cdr3_nt: TGTGCCAGCAGCCTAAATGGACAGGGCCCCTACGAGCAGTACTTC
cdr3_aa: CASSLNGQGPYEQYF

v_call: TRBV7-2
j_call: TRBJ1-1
d_call: .
clone_size: .
cdr3_nt: TGTGCCAGCAGCTTAGATAACAGAATGAACACTGAAGCTTTCTTT
cdr3_aa: CASSLDNRMNTEAFF

v_call: TRBV12-5
j_call: TRBJ1-3
d_call: .
clone_size: .
cdr3_nt: TGTGCTAGTGGTTTGCCCTCACCGTGGGAGACCGCGAGCTCTGGAAACACCATATATTTT
cdr3_aa: CASGLPSPWETASSGNTIYF

v_call: TRBV27
j_call: TRBJ2-3
d_call: TRBD2
clone_size: few
cdr3_nt: TGTGCCAGCAGCCGCCCCGGACTAGCGGGGGGTCGAGATACGCAGTATTTT
cdr3_aa: CASSRPGLAGGRDTQYF

v_call: TRBV7-9
j_call: TRBJ2-1
d_call: TRBD1
clone_size: .
cdr3_nt: TGTGCCAGCAGCCTGGACAGGGGTACCTACAATGAGCAGTTCTTC
cdr3_aa: CASSLDRGTYNEQFF

v_call: TRBV7-8
j_call: TRBJ2-5
d_call: TRBD1
clone_size: .
cdr3_nt: TGTGCCAGCAGCTTAGGGACAGGGGGAGGCCAAGAGACCCAGTACTTC
cdr3_aa: CASSLGTGGGQETQYF

v_call: TRBV7-8
j_call: TRBJ1-2
d_call: TRBD1
clone_size: .
cdr3_nt: TGTGCCAGCAGTCCTACAGACAGGGGCAACTATGGCTACACCTTC
cdr3_aa: CASSPTDRGNYGYTF

v_call: TRBV19
j_call: TRBJ1-6
d_call: TRBD1
clone_size: .
cdr3_nt: TGTGCCAGTAGTATAGGTGGACAGGGTAATTCACCCCTCCACTTT
cdr3_aa: CASSIGGQGNSPLHF

v_call: TRBV4-1
j_call: TRBJ1-4
d_call: .
clone_size: few
cdr3_nt: TGCGCCAGCAGCCAGGGACATTCAACTAATGAAAAACTGTTTTTT
cdr3_aa: CASSQGHSTNEKLFF

v_call: TRBV18
j_call: TRBJ1-2
d_call: TRBD1
clone_size: .
cdr3_nt: TGTGCCAGCTCACCCCAATCGACAGGGGGCGGCTATGGCTACACCTTC
cdr3_aa: CASSPQSTGGGYGYTF

v_call: TRBV10-3
j_call: TRBJ2-2
d_call: .
clone_size: .
cdr3_nt: TGTGCCATCAGTTGGACAGAGAACACCGGGGAGCTGTTTTTT
cdr3_aa: CAISWTENTGELFF

v_call: TRBV5-1
j_call: TRBJ2-1
d_call: TRBD1
clone_size: .
cdr3_nt: TGCGCCAGCAGCTTGGATCCAGGGGGCTCCTACAATGAGCAGTTCTTC
cdr3_aa: CASSLDPGGSYNEQFF

v_call: TRBV19
j_call: TRBJ2-7
d_call: .
clone_size: .
cdr3_nt: TGTGCCAGTAGTACGGACAAGAACTACTACGAGCAGTACTTC
cdr3_aa: CASSTDKNYYEQYF

v_call: TRBV12-3/TRBV12-4
j_call: TRBJ2-2
d_call: .
clone_size: .
cdr3_nt: TGTGCCAGCAGTTTCTTCACTACCGGGGAGCTGTTTTTT
cdr3_aa: CASSFFTTGELFF

v_call: TRBV19
j_call: TRBJ2-5
d_call: .
clone_size: .
cdr3_nt: TGTGCCAGCTCATTTCTAGCGCCAGGAGAGACCCAGTACTTC
cdr3_aa: CASSFLAPGETQYF

v_call: TRBV9
j_call: TRBJ2-1
d_call: .
clone_size: .
cdr3_nt: TGTGCCAGCAGTGAAGGGAGTGGGAACAGGGAGTTCAATGAGCAGTTCTTC
cdr3_aa: CASSEGSGNREFNEQFF

v_call: TRBV4-2
j_call: TRBJ2-5
d_call: TRBD2
clone_size: .
cdr3_nt: TGTGCCAGCAGCCAAGAGGCCGGGACTAGCGGGGGGGGAGAGACCCAGTACTTC
cdr3_aa: CASSQEAGTSGGGETQYF

v_call: TRBV6-1
j_call: TRBJ1-1
d_call: .
clone_size: .
cdr3_nt: TGTGCCAGCAGTGATAGCGCGGGGGTCGCAGCTTTCTTT
cdr3_aa: CASSDSAGVAAFF

v_call: TRBV6-5
j_call: TRBJ2-7
d_call: TRBD1
clone_size: .
cdr3_nt: TGTGCCACCGGGACAGTGGCCCACTACGAGCAGTACTTC
cdr3_aa: CATGTVAHYEQYF

v_call: TRBV29-1
j_call: TRBJ2-1
d_call: TRBD2
clone_size: few
cdr3_nt: TGCAGCGTTGAATGGGGGACTAGCGGGGACAATGAGCAGTTCTTC
cdr3_aa: CSVEWGTSGDNEQFF

v_call: TRBV10-1
j_call: TRBJ1-2
d_call: .
clone_size: .
cdr3_nt: TGCGCCAGCAGTGAGTTGTTACGGCCTCCCAGGAACTATGGCTACACCTTC
cdr3_aa: CASSELLRPPRNYGYTF

v_call: TRBV29-1
j_call: TRBJ1-5
d_call: .
clone_size: .
cdr3_nt: TGCAGCGTTTATCTTAATAGCAATCAGCCCCAGCATTTT
cdr3_aa: CSVYLNSNQPQHF

v_call: TRBV10-2
j_call: TRBJ2-3
d_call: TRBD2
clone_size: few
cdr3_nt: TGCGCCAGCAGTGGACTAGCGGGGGTAACAGATACGCAGTATTTT
cdr3_aa: CASSGLAGVTDTQYF

v_call: TRBV7-2
j_call: TRBJ1-2
d_call: .
clone_size: .
cdr3_nt: TGTGCCAGCAGCCACGGCGGGGGAGGAGACTATGGCTACACCTTC
cdr3_aa: CASSHGGGGDYGYTF

v_call: TRBV29-1
j_call: TRBJ1-1
d_call: .
clone_size: few
cdr3_nt: TGCAGCGCCACCGTCACAGGGAACACTGAAGCTTTCTTT
cdr3_aa: CSATVTGNTEAFF

v_call: TRBV3-1/TRBV3-2
j_call: TRBJ1-2
d_call: .
clone_size: .
cdr3_nt: TGTGCCAGCAGCCCCCGATTGACAAGCCAGGTGGGCGGCTACACCTTC
cdr3_aa: CASSPRLTSQVGGYTF

v_call: TRBV5-1
j_call: TRBJ1-5
d_call: .
clone_size: .
cdr3_nt: TGCGCCAGCAGCTTGGCTGGGCCCCCCAATCAGCCCCAGCATTTT
cdr3_aa: CASSLAGPPNQPQHF

v_call: TRBV25-1
j_call: TRBJ1-2
d_call: TRBD1
clone_size: .
cdr3_nt: TGTGCCAGCAGTGAACCGGGACAGCTCGCGTATGGCTACACCTTC
cdr3_aa: CASSEPGQLAYGYTF

v_call: TRBV5-1
j_call: TRBJ1-1
d_call: TRBD1
clone_size: .
cdr3_nt: TGCGCCAGCAGCTTTGGGACAGGGATGAACACTGAAGCTTTCTTT
cdr3_aa: CASSFGTGMNTEAFF

v_call: TRBV10-3
j_call: TRBJ1-4
d_call: .
clone_size: .
cdr3_nt: TGTGCGATCGGGGCAGGGTCGACTAATGAAAAACTGTTTTTT
cdr3_aa: CAIGAGSTNEKLFF

v_call: TRBV11-2
j_call: TRBJ1-2
d_call: .
clone_size: .
cdr3_nt: TGTGCCAGCAGCTTAGATCACAGATCCTATGGCTACACCTTC
cdr3_aa: CASSLDHRSYGYTF

v_call: TRBV6-5
j_call: TRBJ2-5
d_call: TRBD2
clone_size: .
cdr3_nt: TGTGCCAGCAGTTACTCGATCGGGGGGGGCCAAGAGACCCAGTACTTC
cdr3_aa: CASSYSIGGGQETQYF

v_call: TRBV2
j_call: TRBJ2-2
d_call: TRBD2
clone_size: .
cdr3_nt: TGTGCCAGCACCCGAAGTGGGGGACTAGCGGGGGTCAACACCGGGGAGCTGTTTTTT
cdr3_aa: CASTRSGGLAGVNTGELFF

v_call: TRBV7-3
j_call: TRBJ2-2
d_call: .
clone_size: few
cdr3_nt: TGTGCCAGCAGCGAGGGGGCCGGGGAGCTGTTTTTT
cdr3_aa: CASSEGAGELFF

v_call: TRBV10-2
j_call: TRBJ1-5
d_call: .
clone_size: .
cdr3_nt: TGCGCCAGCAGTGAGAGCCAGGGCCCTCAGCCCCAGCATTTT
cdr3_aa: CASSESQGPQPQHF